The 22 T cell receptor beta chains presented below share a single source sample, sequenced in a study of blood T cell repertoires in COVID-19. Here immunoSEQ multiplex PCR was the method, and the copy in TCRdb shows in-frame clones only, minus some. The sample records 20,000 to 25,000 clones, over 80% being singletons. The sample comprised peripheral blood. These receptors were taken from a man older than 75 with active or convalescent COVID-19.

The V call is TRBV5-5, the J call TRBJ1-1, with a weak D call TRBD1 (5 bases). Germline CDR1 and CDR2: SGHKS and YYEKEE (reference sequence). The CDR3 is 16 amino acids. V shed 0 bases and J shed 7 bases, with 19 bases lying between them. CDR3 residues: CASSLVFSQGRGEAFF. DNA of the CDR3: TGTGCCAGCAGCTTGGTATTCTCCCAGGGCCGTGGTGAAGCTTTCTTT. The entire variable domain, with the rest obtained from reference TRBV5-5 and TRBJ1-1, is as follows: DAGVTQSPTHLIKTRGQQVTLRCSPISGHKSVSWYQQVLGQGPQFIFQYYEKEERGRGNFPDRFSARQFPNYSSELNVNALLLGDSALYLCASSLVFSQGRGEAFFGQGTRLTVV.

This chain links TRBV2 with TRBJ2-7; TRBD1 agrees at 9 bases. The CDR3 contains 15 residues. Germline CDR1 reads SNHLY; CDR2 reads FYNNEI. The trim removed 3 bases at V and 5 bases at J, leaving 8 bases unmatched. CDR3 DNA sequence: TGTGCCAGCAGTGATGGTGGGACAGGGTACGACGAGCAGTACTTC. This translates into CASSDGGTGYDEQYF.

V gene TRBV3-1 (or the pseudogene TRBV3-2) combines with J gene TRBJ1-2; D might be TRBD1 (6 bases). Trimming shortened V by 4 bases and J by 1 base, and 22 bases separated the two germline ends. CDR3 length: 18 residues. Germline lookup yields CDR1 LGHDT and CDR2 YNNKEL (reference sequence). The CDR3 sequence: CASSPIPQDRPINYGYTF. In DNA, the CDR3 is TGTGCCAGCAGCCCCATACCTCAGGACAGACCGATTAACTATGGCTACACCTTC.

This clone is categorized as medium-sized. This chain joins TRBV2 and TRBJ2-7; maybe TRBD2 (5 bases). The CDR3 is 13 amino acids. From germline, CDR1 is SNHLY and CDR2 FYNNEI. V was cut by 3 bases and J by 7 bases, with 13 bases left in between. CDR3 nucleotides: TGTGCCAGCAGTGACGGCCTAGCCGGGGAGCAGTACTTC. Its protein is CASSDGLAGEQYF.

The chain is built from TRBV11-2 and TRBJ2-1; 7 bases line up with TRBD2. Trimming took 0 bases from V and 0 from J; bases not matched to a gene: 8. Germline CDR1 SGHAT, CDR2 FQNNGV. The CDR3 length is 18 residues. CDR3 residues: CASSLDWLAVSSYNEQFF. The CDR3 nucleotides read TGTGCCAGCAGCTTAGATTGGCTAGCGGTTAGCTCCTACAATGAGCAGTTCTTC.

The chain's CDR3 is CASSQGLAVNTGELFF. In DNA form, the CDR3 reads TGTGCCAGCAGCCAAGGGCTAGCGGTTAACACCGGGGAGCTGTTTTTT. The chain recombines TRBV3-1 (or the pseudogene TRBV3-2) with TRBJ2-2; TRBD2 agrees at 7 bases. There are 16 residues in the CDR3. V lost 1 base, J lost 2 bases, and 4 bases stayed unmatched. The germline gives CDR1 LGHDT, CDR2 YNNKEL (reference sequence).

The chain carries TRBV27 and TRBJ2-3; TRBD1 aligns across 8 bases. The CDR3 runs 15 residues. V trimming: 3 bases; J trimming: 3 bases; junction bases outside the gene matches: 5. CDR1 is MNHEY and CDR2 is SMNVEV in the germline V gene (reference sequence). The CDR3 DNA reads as TGTGCCAGCAGTTTGAGGACAGGGTGGACAGATACGCAGTATTTT. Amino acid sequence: CASSLRTGWTDTQYF.

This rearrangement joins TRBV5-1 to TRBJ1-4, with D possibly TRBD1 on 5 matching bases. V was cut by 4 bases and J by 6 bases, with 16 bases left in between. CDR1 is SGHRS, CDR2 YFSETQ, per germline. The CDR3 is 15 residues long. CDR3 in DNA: TGCGCCAGCAGCCGGGACGGGGGGAGAGATGAAAAACTGTTTTTT. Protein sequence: CASSRDGGRDEKLFF.

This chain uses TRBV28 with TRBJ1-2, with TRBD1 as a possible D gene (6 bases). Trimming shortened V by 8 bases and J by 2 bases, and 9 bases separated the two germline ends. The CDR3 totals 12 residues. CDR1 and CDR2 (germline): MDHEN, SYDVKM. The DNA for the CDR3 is TGTGCCAGCGAACAGGGAAACTATGGCTACACCTTC. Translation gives CASEQGNYGYTF.

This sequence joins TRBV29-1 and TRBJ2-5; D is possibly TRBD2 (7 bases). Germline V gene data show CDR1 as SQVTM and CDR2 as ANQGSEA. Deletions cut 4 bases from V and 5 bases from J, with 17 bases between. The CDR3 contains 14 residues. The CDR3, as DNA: TGCAGCGTTGGTGCCCCCGGGGGGCGTGAGACCCAGTACTTC. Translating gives CSVGAPGGRETQYF.

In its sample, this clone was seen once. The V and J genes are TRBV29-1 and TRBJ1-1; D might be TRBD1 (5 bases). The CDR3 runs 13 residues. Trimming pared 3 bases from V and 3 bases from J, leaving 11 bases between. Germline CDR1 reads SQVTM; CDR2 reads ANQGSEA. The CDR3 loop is CSVDRQGDTEAFF. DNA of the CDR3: TGCAGCGTTGATCGGCAGGGCGACACTGAAGCTTTCTTT.

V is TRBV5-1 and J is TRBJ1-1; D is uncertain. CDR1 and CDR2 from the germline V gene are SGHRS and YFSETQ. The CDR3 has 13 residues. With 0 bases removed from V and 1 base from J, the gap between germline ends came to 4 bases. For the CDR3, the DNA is TGCGCCAGCAGCTTGGTGGCGAACACTGAAGCTTTCTTT. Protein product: CASSLVANTEAFF.

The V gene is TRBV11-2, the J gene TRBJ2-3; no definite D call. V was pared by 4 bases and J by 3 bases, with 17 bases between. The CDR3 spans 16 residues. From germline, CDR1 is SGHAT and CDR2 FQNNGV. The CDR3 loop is CASSWMGRSGTDTQYF. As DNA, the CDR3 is TGTGCCAGCAGCTGGATGGGCAGGTCCGGTACAGATACGCAGTATTTT.

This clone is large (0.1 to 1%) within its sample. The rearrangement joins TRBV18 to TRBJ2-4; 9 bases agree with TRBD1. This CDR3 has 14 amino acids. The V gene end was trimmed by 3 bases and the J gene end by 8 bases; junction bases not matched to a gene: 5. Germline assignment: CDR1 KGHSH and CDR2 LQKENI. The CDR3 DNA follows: TGTGCCAGCTCACCTCAGGGACAGGGATACATTCAGTACTTC. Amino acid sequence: CASSPQGQGYIQYF.

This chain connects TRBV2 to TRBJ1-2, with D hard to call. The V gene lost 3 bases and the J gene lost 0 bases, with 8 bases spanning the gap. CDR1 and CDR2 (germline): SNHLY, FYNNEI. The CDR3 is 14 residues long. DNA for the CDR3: TGTGCCAGCAGTGACGACACCACTAACTATGGCTACACCTTC. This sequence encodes CASSDDTTNYGYTF. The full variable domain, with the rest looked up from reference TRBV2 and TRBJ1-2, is EPEVTQTPSHQVTQMGQEVILRCVPISNHLYFYWYRQILGQKVEFLVSFYNNEISEKSEIFDDQFSVERPDGSNFTLKIRSTKLEDSAMYFCASSDDTTNYGYTFGSGTRLTVV.

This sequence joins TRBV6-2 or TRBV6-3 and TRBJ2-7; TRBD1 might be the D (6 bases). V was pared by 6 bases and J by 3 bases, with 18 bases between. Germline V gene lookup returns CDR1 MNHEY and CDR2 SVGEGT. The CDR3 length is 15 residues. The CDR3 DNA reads TGTGCCAGCAGCAAGGGACATCGCCCATTCTACGAGCAGTACTTC. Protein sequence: CASSKGHRPFYEQYF.

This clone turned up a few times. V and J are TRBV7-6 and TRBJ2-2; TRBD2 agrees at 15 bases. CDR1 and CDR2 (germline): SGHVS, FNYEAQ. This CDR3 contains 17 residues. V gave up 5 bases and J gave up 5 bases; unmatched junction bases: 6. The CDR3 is CASSTGGTSGRTGELFF. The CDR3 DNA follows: TGTGCCAGCAGCACCGGTGGGACTAGCGGGAGGACCGGGGAGCTGTTTTTT.

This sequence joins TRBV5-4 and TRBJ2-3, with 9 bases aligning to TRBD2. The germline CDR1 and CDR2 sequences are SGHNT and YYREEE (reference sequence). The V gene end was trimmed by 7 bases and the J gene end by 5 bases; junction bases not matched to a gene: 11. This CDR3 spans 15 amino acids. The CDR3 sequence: CASQPSGILGDTQYF. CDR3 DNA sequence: TGTGCCAGCCAACCTAGCGGGATTCTGGGAGATACGCAGTATTTT.

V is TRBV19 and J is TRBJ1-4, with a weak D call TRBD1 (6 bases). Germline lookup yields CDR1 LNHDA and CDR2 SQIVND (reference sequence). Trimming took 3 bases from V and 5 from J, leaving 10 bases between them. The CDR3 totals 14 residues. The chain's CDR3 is CASSIWQGNEKLFF. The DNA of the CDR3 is TGTGCCAGTAGTATTTGGCAGGGGAATGAAAAACTGTTTTTT. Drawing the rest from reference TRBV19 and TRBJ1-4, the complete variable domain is DGGITQSPKYLFRKEGQNVTLSCEQNLNHDAMYWYRQDPGQGLRLIYYSQIVNDFQKGDIAEGYSVSREKKESFPLTVTSAQKNPTAFYLCASSIWQGNEKLFFGSGTQLSVL.

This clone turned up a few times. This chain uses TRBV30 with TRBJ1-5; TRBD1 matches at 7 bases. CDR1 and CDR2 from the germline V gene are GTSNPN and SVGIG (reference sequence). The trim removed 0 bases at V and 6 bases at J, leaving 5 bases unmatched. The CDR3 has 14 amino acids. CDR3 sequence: CAWSVRGRGQPQHF. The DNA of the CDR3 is TGTGCCTGGAGTGTAAGGGGGCGAGGTCAGCCCCAGCATTTT.

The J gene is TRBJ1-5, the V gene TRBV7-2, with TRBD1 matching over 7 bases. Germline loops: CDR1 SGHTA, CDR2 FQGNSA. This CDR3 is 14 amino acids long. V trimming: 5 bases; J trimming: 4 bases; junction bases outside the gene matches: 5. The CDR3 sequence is CASSQGQLNQPQHF. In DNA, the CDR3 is TGTGCCAGCAGCCAGGGACAGTTGAATCAGCCCCAGCATTTT. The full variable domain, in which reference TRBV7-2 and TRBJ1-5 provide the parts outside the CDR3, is GAGVSQSPSNKVTEKGKDVELRCDPISGHTALYWYRQSLGQGLEFLIYFQGNSAPDKSGLPSDRFSAERTGGSVSTLTIQRTQQEDSAVYLCASSQGQLNQPQHFGDGTRLSIL.

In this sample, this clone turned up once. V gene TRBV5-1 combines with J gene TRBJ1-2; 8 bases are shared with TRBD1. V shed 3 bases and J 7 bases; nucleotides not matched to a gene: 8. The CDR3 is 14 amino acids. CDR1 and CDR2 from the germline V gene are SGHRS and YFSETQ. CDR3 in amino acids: CASSSQGAQSGYTF. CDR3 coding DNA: TGCGCCAGCAGCTCCCAGGGGGCTCAAAGTGGCTACACCTTC.